These T cell receptor beta chains were read from a single sample in a study of tumor-infiltrating lymphocytes in primary liver carcinoma. TCRdb ran MiXCR on the multiplex PCR reads and lists one entry per CDR3 protein. The sample includes 95,000 to 150,000 distinct CDR3 sequences, 55% to 75% of them seen just once. Sequenced material: liver tumor tissue from sampling region 1. These receptors originate from a woman aged 55-69 years with primary liver carcinoma and hepatitis B virus infection. The CDR3 runs from the conserved cysteine through the conserved F or W. D genes are given only for firm matches. Not every row has a clone size; where given, it reads once, few, many or a size class.

>TRBJ2-7|.|many|TRBV7-9
CASSSTGAGYEQYF
TGTGCCAGCAGCTCTACCGGGGCAGGTTACGAGCAGTACTTC
>TRBJ2-3|TRBD2|.|TRBV29-1
CSGAGGIGADTQYF
TGCAGTGGTGCGGGAGGGATCGGGGCAGATACGCAGTATTTC
>TRBJ2-1|.|.|TRBV10-2
CTSTAPLLSNEQFF
TGCACCAGCACGGCTCCCCTACTGAGCAATGAGCAGTTCTTC
>TRBJ1-5|.|.|TRBV11-2
CASSPGGRENQPQHF
TGTGCCAGCAGCCCGGGGGGGCGCGAGAATCAGCCCCAGCATTTT
>TRBJ1-1|.|few|TRBV28
CASSLRDGFMNTEAFF
TGTGCCAGCAGTTTACGGGACGGGTTTATGAACACTGAAGCTTTCTTT
>TRBJ1-5|.|once|TRBV11-2
CASNLGGVGDQSQHF
TGTGCCAGCAACTTAGGAGGGGTGGGGGATCAGTCCCAGCATTTT
>TRBJ1-5|.|.|TRBV11-2
CASSLGGYQPLHF
TGTGCCAGTAGCTTAGGTGGTTATCAGCCCCTGCATTTT
>TRBJ2-5|TRBD2|.|TRBV19
CASSICRGSGKTQYF
TGTGCCAGTAGTATATGTCGCGGGAGCGGGAAGACCCAGTACTTC
>TRBJ2-1|TRBD2|once|TRBV12-3/TRBV12-4
CASSLWTSAYNEQFF
TGTGCAAGCAGTTTGTGGACTAGCGCCTACAATGAGCAGTTCTTC
>TRBJ1-4|.|.|TRBV28
CASSPSAQGGEKLFF
TGTGCCAGCAGTCCGAGCGCACAGGGCGGAGAAAAACTGTTTTTT
>TRBJ2-2|.|.|TRBV20-1
CSARPNTGELFF
TGCAGTGCTAGGCCCAACACCGGGGAGCTGTTTTTT
>TRBJ2-7|TRBD1|.|TRBV13
CASGSADRGRYEQYF
TGTGCCAGCGGCTCAGCGGACAGGGGTCGATACGAGCAGTACTTC
>TRBJ2-1|TRBD2|few|TRBV6-6
CASTVTSGNEQFF
TGTGCCAGCACTGTGACTAGCGGGAACGAGCAGTTCTTC
>TRBJ2-7|TRBD2|few|TRBV28
CASSSILAGGPYEQYF
TGTGCCAGCAGTTCCATCCTAGCGGGAGGGCCATACGAGCAGTACTTC
>TRBJ2-2|.|.|TRBV5-1
CASSSGHASNTGELFF
TGCGCAAGCAGCTCCGGACACGCCTCGAACACCGGGGAGCTGTTTTTT
>TRBJ1-5|.|.|TRBV5-6
CASSQGRNQPQHF
TGTGCCAGCAGCCAAGGGCGTAATCAGCCCCAGCATTTT
>TRBJ1-1|.|few|TRBV12-3/TRBV12-4
CASSFSGGDTEAFF
TGTGCCAGCAGTTTCTCTGGGGGGGACACTGAAGCTTTCTTT
>TRBJ2-4|.|few|TRBV11-3
CVSRLKGGTKNIQYF
TGTGTCAGCAGATTGAAAGGGGGAACCAAAAACATTCAGTACTTC
>TRBJ2-6|.|.|TRBV29-1
CSVLIRDCSNNVLTF
TGCAGCGTACTTATCCGCGACTGCAGTAATAACGTCCTGACTTTC
>TRBJ2-2|TRBD2|.|TRBV11-2
CANGFAGVNTGELFF
TGTGCCAACGGCTTCGCGGGAGTGAACACCGGGGAGCTGTTTTTT
>TRBJ2-3|.|.|TRBV7-9
CASSLVRAWTDTQYF
TGTGCCAGCAGCTTAGTGAGGGCTTGGACAGATACGCAGTATTTT
>TRBJ2-2|TRBD1|.|TRBV11-2
CASSSPTGENTVELSF
TGTGCCAGCAGCTCCCCGACAGGGGAGAACACCGTGGAGCTGTCTTTT
>TRBJ1-1|.|.|TRBV7-9
CASSLSYAEAFF
TGTGCCAGCAGCTTAAGCTACGCTGAAGCTTTCTTT
>TRBJ2-1|TRBD1|many|TRBV6-2/TRBV6-3
CASSYLIGDRGHNEQFF
TGTGCCAGCAGTTACCTTATAGGGGACAGGGGTCACAATGAGCAGTTCTTC
>TRBJ2-4|.|many|TRBV11-2
CASSLAPAEQNIQYF
TGTGCCAGCAGCTTAGCCCCGGCAGAGCAAAACATTCAGTACTTC
>TRBJ2-7|TRBD2|.|TRBV11-2
CASSVYPRGLARVWTYEQYF
TGTGCCAGCAGCGTATACCCACGGGGACTAGCGCGAGTGTGGACTTACGAGCAGTACTTC
>TRBJ2-3|.|.|TRBV11-3
CARSFRASTDMQYF
TGTGCCAGAAGCTTCAGGGCTAGCACAGATATGCAGTATTTT
>TRBJ2-6|.|.|TRBV28
CVSISSVANVLTF
TGTGTCAGCATTTCCTCTGTGGCCAACGTCCTGACTTTC
>TRBJ1-3|.|many|TRBV7-9
CASSLGRGSGNTIYF
TGTGCCAGCAGCTTGGGTAGAGGGTCTGGAAACACCATATATTTT
>TRBJ2-7|.|.|TRBV5-5
CASSLALVQPYEQYF
TGTGCCAGCAGCTTGGCACTGGTACAGCCCTACGAGCAGTACTTC
>TRBJ2-1|.|.|TRBV5-6
CASRLLTNNEQFF
TGTGCCAGCAGACTCCTAACGAACAATGAGCAGTTCTTC
>TRBJ2-5|.|.|TRBV7-2
CASNLSGGTIQETQYF
TGTGCCAGCAACTTATCTGGCGGGACCATCCAAGAGACCCAGTACTTC
>TRBJ2-7|.|.|TRBV11-2
CASSRGAGREQYF
TGTGCCAGCAGCCGAGGGGCGGGGCGTGAGCAGTACTTC
>TRBJ1-1|TRBD1|.|TRBV11-2
CASSQGVTETFF
TGTGCCAGCAGCCAGGGGGTGACTGAAACTTTCTTT
>TRBJ2-1|TRBD2|few|TRBV19
CASSIGGRAFGSLYNEQFF
TGTGCCAGTAGTATAGGAGGGAGGGCCTTCGGGTCCCTCTACAATGAGCAGTTCTTC
>TRBJ2-7|.|.|TRBV11-2
CASNPSSYEQYF
TGTGCCAGCAACCCTAGTTCCTACGAGCAGTACTTC
>TRBJ2-1|.|few|TRBV30
CAWSVYNEQFF
TGTGCCTGGAGTGTATACAATGAGCAGTTCTTC